This T cell receptor beta chain came from a study of blood T cell repertoires in COVID-19. As for the study in general: Samples taken during acute and convalescent COVID-19 were collected in the United States, Italy and Spain. PBMCs, B-cell-depleted T cells, or T cells were the source of the cDNA or gDNA that made up the material.

Germline V CDR1 and CDR2: MNHEY, SVGEGT. CDR3 length: 16 amino acids. The ends were cut back, 2 bases at V and 5 bases at J, with 16 bases in the middle. Original processing methods: Estimates of nucleated cell counts were drawn from the amplification of reference gene primers. Measured with immunoSEQ multiplex PCR; TCRdb has only the in-frame clones, and not every one. D and trimming come from the DNA, and the V and J calls and clone size come from that table. Among roughly 200,000 clones, around 83% were seen once, and the ten largest hold 1.5%. The sequencing sample was made of peripheral blood. The chain carries TRBV6-2 or TRBV6-3 and TRBJ2-1, with a possible D match to TRBD1 (5 bases). The source of this sequence is a human donor in a cohort sampled during active COVID-19. CDR3 DNA sequence: TGTGCCAGCAGTTACAGGCAATTAATAGGGGACAATGAGCAGTTCTTC. It encodes CASSYRQLIGDNEQFF.